The T cell receptor (beta chain) described here comes from a study of blood T cells in healthy people across ages. Overall study results and limits: Donors of long life had a larger count of naive CD4+ cells and greater diversity than aged donors.

Note on this clonotype: The antigen remains unidentified. The DNA is omitted, as the CDR3 cannot be located on it reliably, and the CDR3 follows TCRdb's listing.

Together with a sample-barcoded 5' primer, a J-beta primer mix was included in a second PCR lasting roughly 6 to 12 cycles. TCRdb re-analysed the 5' RACE reads in MiXCR, keeping a single row per CDR3 protein. This table has roughly 500,000 distinct CDR3 sequences, 24% appearing once. The CDR3 length equals 15 residues, ends included. These data also formed part of another study, on T cells of mothers and their children. As reported in that work: Over 8 million reads per mother and approximately 3.2 million per child were obtained.

The TCR sequence derives from a boy between 10 and 17 years old in good health. Source material: blood. J is TRBJ2-7 and V is TRBV21-1; TRBD1, the D gene given by the table, was not confirmed from the DNA. TRBV21-1 is a known pseudogene. The CDR3: CASSKVGTGSYEQYF.